A selection of T cell receptor beta chains follows, all from one sample in a study of human T cells and chemical hapten exposure. TCRdb analysed the RACE reads with MiXCR anew, one entry per CDR3 protein. This repertoire shows about 130,000 distinct CDR3 sequences, approximately 9.5% found once; its top ten account for about 1.8%. Sequencing used whole blood. The receptors were gathered from a male donor in good health. Some clones in this sample may be carry-over from other donors' samples. The CDR3 runs from the conserved cysteine through the conserved F or W. A D gene is named only where the DNA matches it firmly. Clone sizes are given selectively: once, few, many, or a class where the clone is expanded.

d_gene	abundance	v_gene	j_gene	CDR3nt	CDR3aa
.	many	TRBV10-2	TRBJ1-2	TGCGCCAGCAGTGAATCGTCAGGGGTCTCCTATGGCTACACCTTC	CASSESSGVSYGYTF
TRBD1	.	TRBV6-5	TRBJ2-1	TGTGCCAGCAGTGAAAGGACAGGGAGAGATGAGCAGTTCTTC	CASSERTGRDEQFF
TRBD1	few	TRBV12-5	TRBJ2-7	TGTGCTAGTGGTTTGGTCGGGACAGAAGCCTCCCACGAGCAGTACTTC	CASGLVGTEASHEQYF
.	few	TRBV11-2	TRBJ1-1	TGTGCCAGCAGTAGGGGGACCCACATGAACACTGAAGCTTTCTTT	CASSRGTHMNTEAFF
TRBD1	few	TRBV15	TRBJ1-5	TGTGCCACCAGCTCCAGGCGACAGGGTAATCAGCCCCAGCATTTT	CATSSRRQGNQPQHF
.	many	TRBV20-1	TRBJ2-7	TGCAGTGCTAGAGATAGAGTAGGCTACGAGCAGTACTTC	CSARDRVGYEQYF
.	few	TRBV5-1	TRBJ1-6	TGCGCCAGCAGCTTGGATGCCGGTCCTCCCCTCCACTTT	CASSLDAGPPLHF
TRBD1	few	TRBV10-3	TRBJ2-1	TGTGCCATCAGTGATGCAGGGGGCTACAATGAGCAGTTCTTC	CAISDAGGYNEQFF
.	many	TRBV10-3	TRBJ1-5	TGTGCCATCAAGGGGGTGAATAGCAATCAGCCCCAGCATTTT	CAIKGVNSNQPQHF
.	few	TRBV20-1	TRBJ1-4	TGCAGTGCTAGAAACCTTGGGGGATCTAATGAAAAACTGTTTTTT	CSARNLGGSNEKLFF
.	few	TRBV6-5	TRBJ2-6	TGTGCCAGCAGTCCCCGGGACCGAGATTTATCTGGGGCCAACGTCCTGACTTTC	CASSPRDRDLSGANVLTF
.	few	TRBV6-2/TRBV6-3	TRBJ2-2	TGTGCCAGCAGTTACGTCAGTAACACCGGGGAGCTGTTTTTT	CASSYVSNTGELFF
TRBD1	few	TRBV7-9	TRBJ2-7	TGTGCCAGCAGCCACCCGGGACAGAGCTACGAGCAGTACTTC	CASSHPGQSYEQYF
.	many	TRBV7-9	TRBJ1-4	TGTGCCAGCAGCTTTCAAGCAACTAATGAAAAACTGTTTTTT	CASSFQATNEKLFF
TRBD2	few	TRBV15	TRBJ2-6	TGTGCCACCAGCAGAGATCTGTTCGAGCGGGGGCATGTTGGGGCCAACGTCCTGACTTTC	CATSRDLFERGHVGANVLTF
.	many	TRBV20-1	TRBJ2-3	TGCAGTGCTAGAGATGCCCGAGTGGCAGATACGCAGTATTTT	CSARDARVADTQYF
.	.	TRBV12-3/TRBV12-4	TRBJ1-5	TGTGCCAGCAGTTTAGGTTTAAGCAATCAGCCCCAGCATTTT	CASSLGLSNQPQHF
.	many	TRBV7-9	TRBJ1-1	TGTGCCAGCAGCCAGGGTATAACTGAAGCTTTCTTT	CASSQGITEAFF
.	few	TRBV20-1	TRBJ2-5	TGCAGTGCTAGAGATACTTCTGTCATGGGGACCCAGTACTTC	CSARDTSVMGTQYF
TRBD2	.	TRBV3-1	TRBJ2-5	TGTGCCAGCAGCCAAGGGTCAAAGGGGAGGGAAGAGACCCAGTACTTC	CASSQGSKGREETQYF
TRBD1	few	TRBV19	TRBJ2-3	TGTGCCAGTCGATCCACAGGGGCGGGCACAGATACGCAGTATTTT	CASRSTGAGTDTQYF
TRBD1	few	TRBV5-5	TRBJ2-7	TGTGCCAGCAGCTTTGGACAGGGAAAGGACGAGCAGTACTTC	CASSFGQGKDEQYF
.	few	TRBV27	TRBJ1-2	TGTGCCAGCAGGGAGGGTAGTCACTATGGCTACACCTTC	CASREGSHYGYTF
.	few	TRBV27	TRBJ2-7	TGTGCCAGGGGCCGAAGGCAGGGGAGAAGCGAGCAGTACTTC	CARGRRQGRSEQYF
.	few	TRBV25-1	TRBJ2-6	TGTGCCAGCAGTGAATGGAAGGGGCCTGGGGCCAACGTCCTGACTTTC	CASSEWKGPGANVLTF
TRBD1	many	TRBV9	TRBJ1-5	TGTGCCAGCAGCGCTGGGACAGGGGGCAGCAATCAGCCCCAGCATTTT	CASSAGTGGSNQPQHF
.	few	TRBV10-1	TRBJ2-2	TGCGCCAGCATGCGAGAGGGGACCGGGGAGCTGTTTTTT	CASMREGTGELFF
.	many	TRBV6-5	TRBJ1-1	TGTGCCAGTTATCGGGTGAACACTGAAGCTTTCTTT	CASYRVNTEAFF
TRBD1	many	TRBV7-2	TRBJ1-2	TGTGCCAGCAGCTTAGGGGTGACAGGGCAGAGGGGCTACACCTTC	CASSLGVTGQRGYTF
.	many	TRBV20-1	TRBJ2-6	TGCAGTGCTAAGCCCCTCGTCCCCCTCTCTGGGGCCAACGTCCTGACTTTC	CSAKPLVPLSGANVLTF
TRBD2	few	TRBV5-4	TRBJ2-3	TGTGCCAGCAGCTTGGAACTAGCGATGCAAGATACGCAGTATTTT	CASSLELAMQDTQYF
TRBD2	.	TRBV5-1	TRBJ2-7	TGCGCCAGCAGCTTCTCCGGGCAGCGGGACTCCTACGAGCAGTACTTC	CASSFSGQRDSYEQYF
TRBD2	.	TRBV6-2/TRBV6-3	TRBJ2-1	TGTGCCAGCAGTTACTCGGGCCTAGCGGGGATCAATGAGCAGTTCTTC	CASSYSGLAGINEQFF
.	few	TRBV7-9	TRBJ2-1	TGTGCCAGCAGCTCCCCATTGGAGGTCAGCTCCTACAATGAGCAGTTCTTC	CASSSPLEVSSYNEQFF
.	few	TRBV11-2	TRBJ2-4	TGTGCCAGCAGCTTATCCCCCAGCGACCTATTATCGATAGCCAAAAACATTCAGTACTTC	CASSLSPSDLLSIAKNIQYF
TRBD1	many	TRBV12-3/TRBV12-4	TRBJ1-3	TGTGCCATCCCCCGAGGGCAGGGGGGAGGAAACACCATATATTTT	CAIPRGQGGGNTIYF
.	many	TRBV9	TRBJ1-5	TGTGCCAGCAGCAACACAGGTTCCAATCAGCCCCAGCATTTT	CASSNTGSNQPQHF
TRBD2	few	TRBV7-9	TRBJ2-1	TGTGCCAGCAGCTTAACTAGCGGGGGGCCCTCCTCCTACAATGAGCAGTTCTTC	CASSLTSGGPSSYNEQFF
TRBD1	.	TRBV11-3	TRBJ2-5	TGTGCCAGCAGCCAGGTGACAGGGGCGCAAGAGACCCAGTACTTC	CASSQVTGAQETQYF
.	few	TRBV19	TRBJ1-5	TGTGCCAGTAGTATGAGGGGTCCGGGCAATCAGCCCCAGCATTTT	CASSMRGPGNQPQHF
TRBD2	.	TRBV10-3	TRBJ2-1	TGTGCCGCCAGTCGGACTAGCGGGAGGACCGACAATGAGCAGTTCTTC	CAASRTSGRTDNEQFF
TRBD2	few	TRBV29-1	TRBJ2-1	TGCAGCGTCCGAACTAGCGGGAGGGTTAATGAGCAGTTCTTC	CSVRTSGRVNEQFF
TRBD1	.	TRBV15	TRBJ2-5	TGTGCCACCAGCAGAGTCCCCGGGACAGGGGTTAAAGAGACCCAGTACTTC	CATSRVPGTGVKETQYF
TRBD1	.	TRBV7-6	TRBJ2-3	TGTGCCAGCAGCTTCCTAGAGGGACAGGGGCGCACAGATACGCAGTATTTT	CASSFLEGQGRTDTQYF
.	few	TRBV6-1	TRBJ1-1	TGTGCCAGCAGTGAATTGAAGAACACTGAAGCTTTCTTT	CASSELKNTEAFF
TRBD2	.	TRBV27	TRBJ2-7	TGTGCCAGCAGGGGACTAGCCCACGAGCAGTACTTC	CASRGLAHEQYF
.	many	TRBV5-6	TRBJ1-1	TGTGCCAGCAGCTTGTTTAGACATATGAACACTGAAGCTTTCTTT	CASSLFRHMNTEAFF
TRBD2	few	TRBV15	TRBJ2-1	TGTGCCACCAGCAGTGTACTAGCGGGAGTGAAAAATGAGCAGTTCTTC	CATSSVLAGVKNEQFF
TRBD1	.	TRBV6-2/TRBV6-3	TRBJ2-7	TGTGCCAGCACTGGACAGGGGAGGACCTACGAGCAGTACTTC	CASTGQGRTYEQYF
.	few	TRBV6-1	TRBJ2-2	TGTGCCAGCAGCCGTATACGGAACACCGGGGAGCTGTTTTTT	CASSRIRNTGELFF
.	many	TRBV12-3/TRBV12-4	TRBJ2-7	TGTGCCAGCAGTTTACAAATACAGGGTTTCACCTACGAGCAGTACTTC	CASSLQIQGFTYEQYF
.	many	TRBV12-3/TRBV12-4	TRBJ2-1	TGTGCCAGCCGAGACGGTGGAGTCTCCTACAATGAGCAGTTCTTC	CASRDGGVSYNEQFF
.	.	TRBV30	TRBJ1-4	TGTGCCTGGATTGCGAAGGGGGGAGTAACTAATGAAAAACTGTTTTTT	CAWIAKGGVTNEKLFF
.	few	TRBV12-3/TRBV12-4	TRBJ2-1	TGTGCCAGCAGTTACCAGCGGAGTTACAATGAGCAGTTCTTC	CASSYQRSYNEQFF
.	.	TRBV19	TRBJ2-1	TGTGCCAGTAGTATCCGGGCCTTAAACCACAATGAGCAGTTCTTC	CASSIRALNHNEQFF
.	.	TRBV12-3/TRBV12-4	TRBJ1-1	TGTGCCAGCAGAGCGACAGGAAAGAACACTGAAGCTTTCTTT	CASRATGKNTEAFF
.	many	TRBV12-3/TRBV12-4	TRBJ1-2	TGTGCCAGCAGCCTGGGGCCCTCCACTACTGATGGCTACACCTTC	CASSLGPSTTDGYTF
TRBD1	few	TRBV18	TRBJ2-1	TGTGCCAGCTCACCAGGGGTTTTTGGGACAGGTTGGACGAATGAGCAGTTCTTC	CASSPGVFGTGWTNEQFF
TRBD1	many	TRBV27	TRBJ1-2	TGTGCCAGCAGTTCTCCAACTCGGGACAGGGGTGACTATGGCTACACCTTC	CASSSPTRDRGDYGYTF
.	.	TRBV25-1	TRBJ1-4	TGTGCCAGCACCTTGAGGGGTTCTAATGAAAAACTGTTTTTT	CASTLRGSNEKLFF